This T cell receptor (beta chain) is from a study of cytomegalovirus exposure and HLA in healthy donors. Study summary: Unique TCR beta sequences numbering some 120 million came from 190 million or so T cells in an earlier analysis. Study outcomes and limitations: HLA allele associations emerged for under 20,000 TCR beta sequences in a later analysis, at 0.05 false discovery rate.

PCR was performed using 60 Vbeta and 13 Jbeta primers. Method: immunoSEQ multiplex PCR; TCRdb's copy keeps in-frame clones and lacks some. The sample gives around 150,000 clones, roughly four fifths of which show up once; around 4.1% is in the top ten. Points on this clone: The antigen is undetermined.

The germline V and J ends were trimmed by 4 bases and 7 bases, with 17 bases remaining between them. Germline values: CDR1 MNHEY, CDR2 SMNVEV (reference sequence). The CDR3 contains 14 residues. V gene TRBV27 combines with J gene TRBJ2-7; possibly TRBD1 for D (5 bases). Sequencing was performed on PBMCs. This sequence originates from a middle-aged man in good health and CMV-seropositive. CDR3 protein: CASSSGYPPREQYF. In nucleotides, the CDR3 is TGTGCCAGCAGTTCAGGGTATCCGCCGAGGGAGCAGTACTTC.